The sequence of this TCR beta chain was determined in a study of T cell repertoires in cytomegalovirus infection (dated by TCRdb to between 2018 and 2020). For the wider study: Donor HLA type was relevant to the analysis, because carriage of CMV infection together with the matching HLA type was indicated by public TCR beta signatures.

For CDR1 and CDR2, the germline V gene lists SGHTA and FQGTGA. V and J are truncated by 5 bases and 5 bases respectively, leaving an intervening sequence of 11 bases. The CDR3 spans 13 residues, from the cysteine through the phenylalanine. The read is trimmed to its CDR3 DNA, 39 bases read in frame from base 1. This clonotype came up many times. There is no known antigen for this receptor. No base qualities exist here, and no much larger clone lies one base off it. The full study reports these points: Carriers of CMV infection plus the relevant HLA type were discriminated by the cumulative frequency of public TCR beta family members in the study cohort and in an independent roughly 320-donor cohort. The ex vivo response was dominated by HLA-C-restricted CMV-specific TCR beta clonotypes, which also provided the single most frequent clonotype in two of eight donors.

Instrument used: Illumina HiSeq 1500. TCRdb itself trimmed the public reads at Q25 with fastp, ran MiXCR and retained productive beta chains. A single entry per CDR3 protein holds the most common genes and DNA from its merged rows. Here the sample has approximately 490,000 distinct CDR3 sequences; around 10% occur a single time. In total, the top ten clones hold about a tenth of the sample. The TCR was taken from a human donor in good health (CMV status not recorded). Some clones in this sample may be carry-over from other donors' samples. The sequenced sample consisted of PBMCs. In this chain, TRBV7-3 is recombined with TRBJ2-3; too little of a D gene remains to name it. The CDR3 reads CASSLGFRDTQYF. At the DNA level, the sequence is TGTGCCAGCAGCCTCGGGTTTCGAGATACGCAGTATTTT.